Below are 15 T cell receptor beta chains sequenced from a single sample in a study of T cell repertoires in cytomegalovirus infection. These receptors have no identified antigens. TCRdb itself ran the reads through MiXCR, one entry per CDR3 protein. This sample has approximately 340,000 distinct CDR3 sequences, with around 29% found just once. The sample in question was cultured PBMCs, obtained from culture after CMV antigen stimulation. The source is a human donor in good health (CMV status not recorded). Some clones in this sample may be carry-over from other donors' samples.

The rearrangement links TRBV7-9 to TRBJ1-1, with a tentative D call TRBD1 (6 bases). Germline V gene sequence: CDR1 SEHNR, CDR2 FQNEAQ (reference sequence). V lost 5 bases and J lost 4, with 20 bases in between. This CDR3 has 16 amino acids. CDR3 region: CASSPPSAGTTTEAFF. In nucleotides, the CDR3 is TGTGCCAGCAGCCCGCCTTCGGCAGGGACAACCACTGAAGCTTTCTTT.

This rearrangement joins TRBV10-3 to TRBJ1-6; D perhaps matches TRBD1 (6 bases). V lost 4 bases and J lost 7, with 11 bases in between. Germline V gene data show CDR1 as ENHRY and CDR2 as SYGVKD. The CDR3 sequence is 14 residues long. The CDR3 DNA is TGTGCCATCAGTGTGGACAGTGTCAATTCACCCCTCCACTTT. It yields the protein CAISVDSVNSPLHF.

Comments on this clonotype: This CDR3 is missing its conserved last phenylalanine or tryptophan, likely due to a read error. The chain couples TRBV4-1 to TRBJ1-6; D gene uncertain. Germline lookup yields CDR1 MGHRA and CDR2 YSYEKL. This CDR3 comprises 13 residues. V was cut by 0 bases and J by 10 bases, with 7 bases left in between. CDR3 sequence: CASSQDGGSPLHL. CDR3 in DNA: TGCGCCAGCAGCCAAGATGGAGGATCACCCCTCCACTTA.

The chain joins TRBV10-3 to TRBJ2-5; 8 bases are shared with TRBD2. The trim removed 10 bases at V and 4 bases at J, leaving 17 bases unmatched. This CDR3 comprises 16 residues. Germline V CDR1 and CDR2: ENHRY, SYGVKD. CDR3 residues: CATRRGGDPFLETQYF. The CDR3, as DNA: TGTGCCACCCGACGGGGGGGGGACCCGTTCCTAGAGACCCAGTACTTC.

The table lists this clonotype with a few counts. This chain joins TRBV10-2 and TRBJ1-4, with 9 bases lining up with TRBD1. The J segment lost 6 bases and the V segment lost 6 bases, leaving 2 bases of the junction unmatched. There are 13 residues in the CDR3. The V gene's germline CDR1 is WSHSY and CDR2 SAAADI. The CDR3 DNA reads TGCGCCAGCAGGGGACAGGGAGATGAAAAACTGTTTTTT. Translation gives CASRGQGDEKLFF.

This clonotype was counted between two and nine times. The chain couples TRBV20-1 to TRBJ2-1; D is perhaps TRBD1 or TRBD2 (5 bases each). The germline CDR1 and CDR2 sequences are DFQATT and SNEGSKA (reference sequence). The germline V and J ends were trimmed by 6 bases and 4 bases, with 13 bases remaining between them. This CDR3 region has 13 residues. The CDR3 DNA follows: TGCAGTGCCCAAAGTGGGGGTTACAATGAGCAGTTCTTC. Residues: CSAQSGGYNEQFF.

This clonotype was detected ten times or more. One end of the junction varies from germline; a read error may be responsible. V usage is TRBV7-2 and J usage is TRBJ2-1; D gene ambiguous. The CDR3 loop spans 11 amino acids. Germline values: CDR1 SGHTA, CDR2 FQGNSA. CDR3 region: CASSLYKEQFF. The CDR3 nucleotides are TGTGCCAGCAGCTTATACAAAGAGCAGTTCTTC. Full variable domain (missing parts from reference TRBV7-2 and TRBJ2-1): GAGVSQSPSNKVTEKGKDVELRCDPISGHTALYWYRQSLGQGLEFLIYFQGNSAPDKSGLPSDRFSAERTGGSVSTLTIQRTQQEDSAVYLCASSLYKEQFFGPGTRLTVL.

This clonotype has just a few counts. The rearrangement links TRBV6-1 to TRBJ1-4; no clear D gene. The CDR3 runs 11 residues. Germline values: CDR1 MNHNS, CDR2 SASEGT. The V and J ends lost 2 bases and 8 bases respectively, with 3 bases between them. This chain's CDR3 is CASSELEKLFF. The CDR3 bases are TGTGCCAGCAGTGAACTGGAAAAACTGTTTTTT.

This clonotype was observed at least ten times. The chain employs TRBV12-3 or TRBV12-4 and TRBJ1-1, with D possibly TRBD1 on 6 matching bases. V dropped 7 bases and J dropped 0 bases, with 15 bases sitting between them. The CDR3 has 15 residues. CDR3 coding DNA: TGTGCCAGCACCCCGGGGACAAAAATGAACACTGAAGCTTTCTTT. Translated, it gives CASTPGTKMNTEAFF.

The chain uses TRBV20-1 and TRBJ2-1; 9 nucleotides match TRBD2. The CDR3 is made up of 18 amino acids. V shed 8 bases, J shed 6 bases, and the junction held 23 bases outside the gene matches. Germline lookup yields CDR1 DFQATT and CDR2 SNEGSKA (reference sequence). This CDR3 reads CSPDRDYNIAGDLNEQFF. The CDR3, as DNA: TGCAGTCCTGACAGGGATTACAATATAGCGGGAGATCTCAATGAGCAGTTCTTC.

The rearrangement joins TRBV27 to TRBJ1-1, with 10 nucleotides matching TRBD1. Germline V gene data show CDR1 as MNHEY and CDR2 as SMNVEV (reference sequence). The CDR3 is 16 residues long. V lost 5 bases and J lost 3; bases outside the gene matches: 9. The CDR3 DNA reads TGTGCCAGCAGTCTACAGACAGGGGGCTACGACACTGAAGCTTTCTTT. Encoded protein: CASSLQTGGYDTEAFF.

The CDR3 sequence: CAWSPDNPGREAFF. The DNA of the CDR3 is TGTGCCTGGAGTCCGGACAATCCCGGTCGAGAAGCTTTCTTT. The chain has TRBV30 and TRBJ1-1; D possibly corresponds to TRBD1 (5 bases). The CDR3 extends over 14 amino acids. Germline V gene lookup returns CDR1 GTSNPN and CDR2 SVGIG (reference sequence). V lost 2 bases and J lost 8, with 18 bases in between. Filled out from reference TRBV30 and TRBJ1-1, the complete variable domain reads SQTIHQWPATLVQPVGSPLSLECTVEGTSNPNLYWYRQAAGRGLQLLFYSVGIGQISSEVPQNLSASRPQDRQFILSSKKLLLSDSGFYLCAWSPDNPGREAFFGQGTRLTVV.

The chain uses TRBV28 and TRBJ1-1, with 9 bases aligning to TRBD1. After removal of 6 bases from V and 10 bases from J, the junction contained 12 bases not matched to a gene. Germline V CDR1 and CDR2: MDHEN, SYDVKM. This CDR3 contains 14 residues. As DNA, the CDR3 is TGTGCCAGCAGCGGGACGGACAGGGGAAGGGGAGCTTTCTTT. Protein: CASSGTDRGRGAFF.

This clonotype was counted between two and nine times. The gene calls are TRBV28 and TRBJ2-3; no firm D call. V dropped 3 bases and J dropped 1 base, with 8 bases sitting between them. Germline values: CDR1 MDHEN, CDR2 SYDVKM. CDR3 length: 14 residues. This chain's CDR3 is CASSFQKGTDTQYF. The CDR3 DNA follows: TGTGCCAGCAGTTTCCAGAAGGGCACAGATACGCAGTATTTT.

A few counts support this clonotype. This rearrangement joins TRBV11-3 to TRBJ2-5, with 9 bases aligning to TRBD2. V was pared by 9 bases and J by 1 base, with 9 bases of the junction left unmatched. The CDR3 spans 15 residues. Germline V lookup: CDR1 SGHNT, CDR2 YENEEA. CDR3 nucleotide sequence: TGTGCCAGAAGCGGGGCTAGCGGGGCCCAAGAGACCCAGTACTTC. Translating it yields CARSGASGAQETQYF. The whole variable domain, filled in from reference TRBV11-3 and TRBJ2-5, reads EAGVVQSPRYKIIEKKQPVAFWCNPISGHNTLYWYLQNLGQGPELLIRYENEEAVDDSQLPKDRFSAERLKGVDSTLKIQPAELGDSAVYLCARSGASGAQETQYFGPGTRLLVL.